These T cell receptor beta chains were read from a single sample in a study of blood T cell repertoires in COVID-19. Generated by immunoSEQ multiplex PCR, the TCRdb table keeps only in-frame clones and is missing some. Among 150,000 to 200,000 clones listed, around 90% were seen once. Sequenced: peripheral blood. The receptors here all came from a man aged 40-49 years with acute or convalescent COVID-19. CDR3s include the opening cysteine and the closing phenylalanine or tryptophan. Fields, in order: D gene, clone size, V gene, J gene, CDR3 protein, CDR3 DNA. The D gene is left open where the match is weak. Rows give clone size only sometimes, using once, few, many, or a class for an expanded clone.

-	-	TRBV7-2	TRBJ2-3	CASSVRGFENTQYF	TGTGCCAGCAGTGTCAGGGGATTTGAAAATACGCAGTATTTT
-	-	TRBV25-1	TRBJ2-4	CARPRWVDIAKNIQYF	TGTGCCAGGCCCAGGTGGGTTGATATAGCCAAAAACATTCAGTACTTC
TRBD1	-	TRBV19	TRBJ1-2	CASSMGQGAFYGYTF	TGTGCCAGTAGTATGGGGCAGGGGGCGTTCTATGGCTACACCTTC
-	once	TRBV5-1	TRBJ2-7	CASSLSAWYEQYF	TGCGCCAGCAGCTTATCAGCGTGGTACGAGCAGTACTTC
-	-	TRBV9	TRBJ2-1	CASSPDSSYNEQFF	TGTGCCAGCAGCCCGGACAGTTCCTACAATGAGCAGTTCTTC
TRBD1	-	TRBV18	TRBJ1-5	CASSPVTGTNQPQHF	TGTGCCAGCTCACCAGTGACAGGGACCAATCAGCCCCAGCATTTT
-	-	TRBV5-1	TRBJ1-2	CASSLSGGDYGYTF	TGCGCCAGCAGCTTATCGGGGGGCGACTATGGCTACACCTTC
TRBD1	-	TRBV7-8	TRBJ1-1	CASSFEGAAEAFF	TGTGCCAGCAGCTTTGAGGGGGCGGCTGAAGCTTTCTTT
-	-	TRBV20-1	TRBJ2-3	CSASLGGSTDTQYF	TGCAGTGCTAGTCTTGGGGGGAGCACAGATACGCAGTATTTT
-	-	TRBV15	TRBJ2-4	CATSRDSGSGIQYF	TGTGCCACCAGCAGAGATTCGGGATCGGGCATTCAGTACTTC
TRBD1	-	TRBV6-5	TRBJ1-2	CASSHEKGANYGYTF	TGTGCCAGCAGCCACGAGAAGGGGGCAAACTATGGCTACACCTTC
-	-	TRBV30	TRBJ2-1	CAWSTPRQVSSYNEQFF	TGTGCCTGGAGTACCCCCCGACAGGTGAGCTCCTACAATGAGCAGTTCTTC
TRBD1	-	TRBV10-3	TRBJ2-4	CAISNRGEAKNIQYF	TGTGCCATCAGTAACAGGGGAGAGGCCAAAAACATTCAGTACTTC
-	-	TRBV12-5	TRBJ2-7	CARPPRGYEQYF	TGTGCTAGGCCCCCCCGGGGCTACGAGCAGTACTTC
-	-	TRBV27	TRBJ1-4	CASSLRVLGEKLFF	TGTGCCAGCAGTTTGCGGGTATTAGGTGAAAAACTGTTTTTT
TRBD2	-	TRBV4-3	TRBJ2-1	CASSHRLAGGTSYNEQFF	TGCGCCAGCAGCCACCGACTAGCGGGGGGCACCTCCTACAATGAGCAGTTCTTC
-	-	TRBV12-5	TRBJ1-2	CASGVGVRYGYTF	TGTGCTAGTGGGGTAGGGGTAAGGTATGGCTACACCTTC